This T cell receptor (beta chain) stems from a study of T cells in Graves' hyperthyroidism and ophthalmopathy. Turning to the study itself: The blood sample was taken at first diagnosis, before treatment began.

In patients aged 18 to 65, hyperthyroidism was newly diagnosed, with duration under 2 months. Uncontrolled infections, other autoimmune diseases, pregnancy or lactation led to exclusion of patients. Study-level results: Most thyroid-expanded clonotypes above 0.001 were also found in blood.

Turning to this clonotype: As yet, its antigen is unknown.

Regions amplified from RNA transcripts were the TCR beta CDR3 regions. First-round RT-PCR of the TCR CDR3 relied on the HTBI primer set. TCRdb reprocessed the multiplex PCR reads via MiXCR and lists one record per CDR3 protein. The data show roughly 510,000 distinct CDR3 sequences, less than 25% seen once. The source of this sequence is a man between 18 and 29 years old with Graves' hyperthyroidism. The material sequenced was blood.

CDR3 amino acids: CASRYDRPPYEQYF. The DNA for the CDR3 is TGTGCCAGCAGATACGACAGGCCGCCCTACGAGCAGTACTTC. The chain is built from TRBV6-5 and TRBJ2-7, with a weak D call TRBD1 (6 bases). Trimming removed 6 bases at V and 2 bases at J, with 14 bases between. The CDR3 covers 14 residues. CDR1 is MNHEY and CDR2 is SVGAGI in the germline V gene.